A single T cell receptor beta chain is shown here with its context. Method: immunoSEQ multiplex PCR; TCRdb's copy keeps in-frame clones and lacks some. The profile shows more than 150,000 clones, around nine tenths of them singletons. It was during active infection that Seattle patients were enrolled and then longitudinally followed. The data were obtained in a study of blood T cell repertoires in COVID-19. Study background: T cells, B-cell-depleted T cells, or PBMCs provided the cDNA or gDNA that served as material.

The CDR3 loop spans 14 amino acids. The V end lost 5 bases, the J end lost 4 bases, and 15 bases lay between the germline ends. Germline CDR1 is SEHNR and CDR2 is FQNEAQ (reference sequence). The chain joins TRBV7-9 to TRBJ2-7; tentatively, D is TRBD2 (6 bases). Material for sequencing was peripheral blood. This sequence was found in a man in his sixties with COVID-19, enrolled during active disease. The CDR3 spells CASSPGGGDYEQYF. CDR3 nucleotide sequence: TGTGCCAGCAGCCCAGGTGGCGGGGATTACGAGCAGTACTTC. The whole variable domain, remainder taken from reference TRBV7-9 and TRBJ2-7, is DTGVSQNPRHKITKRGQNVTFRCDPISEHNRLYWYRQTLGQGPEFLTYFQNEAQLEKSRLLSDRFSAERPKGSFSTLEIQRTEQGDSAMYLCASSPGGGDYEQYFGPGTRLTVT.